This TCR beta chain was identified during a study of blood T cell repertoires in COVID-19. Study-level information: COVID-19 samples collected from the United States, Italy and Spain covered acute and convalescent phases. The analysed material was cDNA or gDNA that came from T cells, B-cell-depleted T cells, or PBMCs.

Germline V gives CDR1 GTSNPN, CDR2 SVGIG (reference sequence). The CDR3 contains 15 residues. The V end lost 7 bases, the J end lost 2 bases, and 18 bases lay between the germline ends. Original processing notes: Nucleated cell counts were estimated from reference gene primer amplification. TCRdb's table, derived via immunoSEQ multiplex PCR, lists solely in-frame clones and lacks some. The V and J calls and clone size are taken from that table; D and trimming were inferred from the DNA. The repertoire holds about 180,000 clones, with around 85% as singletons. The V call is TRBV30, the J call TRBJ1-3; perhaps TRBD1 as D (5 bases). The source material was peripheral blood. The TCR was taken from a human donor with active or convalescent COVID-19. The donor label of this sample is uncertain. The CDR3 is CASTIRGGTGNTIYF. The CDR3 DNA is TGTGCCTCCACGATCCGCGGGGGGACTGGAAACACCATATATTTT.